This TCR beta chain appears in the sequencing data of a study of T cell responses to AZD1222 COVID-19 vaccine. A note on this clone: The antigen is not known.

The V end lost 3 bases, the J end lost 2 bases, and 11 bases lay between the germline ends. In germline, CDR1 is LNHDA, CDR2 SQIVND (reference sequence). This CDR3 is built from 15 residues. Study outcomes and limitations: Seropositive at baseline were only six AZD1222 recipients.

Some second doses came at about 4 weeks and others at about 12 weeks; these were pooled. Using immunoSEQ multiplex PCR, the repertoire was profiled, and TCRdb retains in-frame clones only, with some absent. The data contain roughly 58,000 clones, roughly 89% of them singletons. This TCR was recovered from an adult who received the AZD1222 COVID-19 vaccine. This material consisted of peripheral blood, taken 28 days after the second AZD1222 dose. V usage is TRBV19 and J usage is TRBJ2-1; D gene uncertain. CDR3 coding DNA: TGTGCCAGTAGTATGCCACTTAAAACCTACAATGAGCAGTTCTTC. Its protein is CASSMPLKTYNEQFF.